One T cell receptor (beta chain) is described in this entry. With V trimmed by 4 bases and J by 4 bases, 12 bases remained unmatched. In germline, CDR1 is SNHLY, CDR2 FYNNEI. The CDR3 covers 17 residues. Authors' data handling: By means of reference gene primer amplification, nucleated cell counts were estimated. Method: immunoSEQ multiplex PCR; TCRdb's copy keeps in-frame clones and lacks some. That table gives V, J and clone size, and the DNA gave D and trimming. The table records 150,000 to 200,000 clones, about 75% of them present only once. This sample was taken from a study of blood T cell repertoires in COVID-19. Study-level information: Italy, Spain and the United States were the sources of the convalescent and acute COVID-19 samples. From T cells, B-cell-depleted T cells, or PBMCs came the material, which was cDNA or gDNA.

This sequence joins TRBV2 and TRBJ2-2, with 7 positions matching TRBD1. The origin of this receptor is a woman aged 65 to 85 with acute or convalescent COVID-19. The sample was peripheral blood. CDR3 protein: CASSVGRQGFGTGELFF. DNA for the CDR3: TGTGCCAGCAGTGTCGGTAGACAGGGTTTCGGCACCGGGGAGCTGTTTTTT.